A few counts support the clone carrying this T cell receptor beta chain. The antigen remains undetermined. This entry belongs to a study of T cell repertoires in cytomegalovirus infection. General study results and limits: Carriers of CMV and the relevant HLA type were discriminated by public TCR beta frequency.

Per germline, CDR1 MDHEN and CDR2 SYDVKM. This CDR3 comprises 17 residues. V was pared by 4 bases and J by 5 bases, with 11 bases of the junction left unmatched. TCRdb ran MiXCR on the reads and lists one entry per CDR3 protein. Here the sample spans approximately 500,000 distinct CDR3 sequences, around 27% being singletons. The chain links TRBV28 to TRBJ2-2, with TRBD2 matching 9 bases. Sequencing used PBMCs. The TCR originated in a human donor in good health (CMV status not recorded). Some clones in this sample may be carry-over from other donors' samples. CDR3 sequence reads: CASSSIISAGGTGELFF. CDR3 coding DNA: TGTGCCAGCAGTTCCATTATCTCAGCGGGAGGAACCGGGGAGCTGTTTTTT.